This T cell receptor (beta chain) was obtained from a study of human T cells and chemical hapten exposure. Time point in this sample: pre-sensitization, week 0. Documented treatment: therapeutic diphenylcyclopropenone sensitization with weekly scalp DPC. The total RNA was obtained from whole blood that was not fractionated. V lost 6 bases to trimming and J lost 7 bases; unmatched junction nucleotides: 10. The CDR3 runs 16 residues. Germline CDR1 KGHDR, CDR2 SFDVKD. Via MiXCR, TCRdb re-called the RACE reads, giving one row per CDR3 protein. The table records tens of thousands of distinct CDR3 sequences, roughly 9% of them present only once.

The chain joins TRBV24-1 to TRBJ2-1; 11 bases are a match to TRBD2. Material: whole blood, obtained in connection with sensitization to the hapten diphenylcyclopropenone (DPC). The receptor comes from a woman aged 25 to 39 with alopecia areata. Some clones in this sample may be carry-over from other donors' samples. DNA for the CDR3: TGTGCCACCAGTCCGCAATGGACTAGCGGGTTAAATGAGCAGTTCTTC. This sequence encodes CATSPQWTSGLNEQFF.